These T cell receptor beta chains were read from a single sample in a study of cytomegalovirus exposure and HLA in healthy donors. Profiling relied on immunoSEQ multiplex PCR, and the TCRdb table lists in-frame clones only, not all of them. The sample has about 150,000 clones; roughly 78% are singletons. The sample comprised PBMCs. The receptors come from a man aged 45 to 65 in good health and CMV-seropositive. The CDR3 runs from the conserved cysteine through the conserved F or W. The D gene is left open where the match is weak. Clone size is shown for a subset of rows, as once, few, many or a class of expanded clone.

15	TRBV5-1	TRBD1	TRBJ2-7	.	CASGLPGQGVYEQYF	TGCGCCAGCGGGCTGCCGGGACAGGGGGTCTACGAGCAGTACTTC
16	TRBV9	.	TRBJ2-6	.	CASSVFRDSGANVLTF	TGTGCCAGCAGCGTATTCAGGGATTCTGGGGCCAACGTCCTGACTTTC
15	TRBV28	TRBD1	TRBJ2-7	.	CASSSTGQGMYEQYF	TGTGCCAGCAGTTCTACCGGACAGGGTATGTACGAGCAGTACTTC
16	TRBV2	TRBD2	TRBJ2-1	.	CASKHIAGGPYNEQFF	TGTGCCAGCAAACACATAGCGGGAGGGCCTTACAATGAGCAGTTCTTC
15	TRBV5-1	.	TRBJ1-4	.	CASSRTPAINEKLFF	TGCGCCAGCAGCAGGACTCCGGCGATAAATGAAAAACTGTTTTTT
16	TRBV27	TRBD2	TRBJ2-3	.	CASAERLAGPRNTQYF	TGTGCCAGCGCCGAGAGACTAGCGGGACCCCGGAATACGCAGTATTTT
15	TRBV27	TRBD1	TRBJ1-1	.	CASSPYRGRGTEAFF	TGTGCCAGCAGTCCTTACAGGGGGCGGGGAACTGAAGCTTTCTTT
17	TRBV9	TRBD1	TRBJ2-5	.	CASSAAAGQGIGKTQYF	TGTGCCAGCAGCGCCGCCGCGGGACAGGGGATCGGGAAGACCCAGTACTTC
18	TRBV5-8	.	TRBJ2-5	.	CASSLPGRYGSLYETQYF	TGTGCCAGCAGCTTGCCGGGGCGGTACGGGAGTTTGTATGAGACCCAGTACTTC
14	TRBV28	TRBD2	TRBJ2-1	few	CASTKGRERNEQFF	TGTGCCAGCACCAAGGGGCGGGAGAGGAATGAGCAGTTCTTC
12	TRBV6-1	TRBD1	TRBJ1-1	.	CASSRTGTEAFF	TGTGCCAGCAGTCGGACAGGCACTGAAGCTTTCTTT
15	TRBV7-8	TRBD2	TRBJ2-3	.	CASSPGLGTGDTQYF	TGTGCCAGCAGCCCGGGACTAGGTACTGGGGATACGCAGTATTTT
15	TRBV28	.	TRBJ2-7	.	CASTTAPFSSYEQYF	TGTGCCAGCACGACAGCCCCTTTCAGCTCCTACGAGCAGTACTTC
15	TRBV5-1	TRBD2	TRBJ2-2	.	CASSLGLAGTGELFF	TGCGCCAGCAGCCTTGGACTAGCGGGCACCGGGGAGCTGTTTTTT
16	TRBV19	TRBD2	TRBJ2-1	.	CASSIASGSSNHEQFF	TGTGCCAGTAGTATAGCTAGCGGGAGCAGTAACCATGAGCAGTTCTTC
15	TRBV7-9	.	TRBJ2-1	.	CASSLAGGLANEQFF	TGTGCCAGCAGCTTAGCGGGAGGTCTTGCGAATGAGCAGTTCTTC
14	TRBV7-8	TRBD2	TRBJ2-7	.	CASFSSGRINEQYF	TGTGCCAGCTTTTCTAGCGGGAGGATCAACGAGCAGTACTTC
12	TRBV19	TRBD2	TRBJ2-5	.	CASSTGGETQYF	TGTGCCAGTAGTACGGGAGGAGAGACCCAGTACTTC
21	TRBV7-8	TRBD2	TRBJ2-6	few	CASSLVPQRGGLISGANVLTF	TGTGCCAGCAGCTTAGTCCCCCAGCGGGGGGGGCTTATATCTGGGGCCAACGTCCTGACTTTC
14	TRBV10-1	TRBD2	TRBJ2-7	.	CASSPSGRKGEQYF	TGCGCCAGCAGTCCTAGCGGGAGAAAGGGCGAGCAGTACTTC
15	TRBV10-3	.	TRBJ2-2	.	CAISDFTTGTGELFF	TGTGCCATCAGTGACTTTACTACAGGGACCGGGGAGCTGTTTTTT
14	TRBV5-4	.	TRBJ1-2	.	CASSLAEANYGYTF	TGTGCCAGCAGCTTGGCAGAAGCTAACTATGGCTACACCTTC
13	TRBV5-1	.	TRBJ2-5	.	CASSLDPGETQYF	TGCGCCAGCAGCTTGGACCCAGGGGAGACCCAGTACTTC
16	TRBV5-5	TRBD1	TRBJ1-5	.	CASSLTGTALEGPQHF	TGTGCCAGCAGCTTGACAGGGACAGCCTTAGAAGGGCCCCAGCATTTT
19	TRBV28	TRBD1	TRBJ2-2	.	CASSSVPSNRGRMTGELFF	TGTGCCAGCAGTTCCGTGCCCTCTAACAGGGGAAGAATGACCGGGGAGCTGTTTTTT
15	TRBV10-3	.	TRBJ2-5	.	CAINSGRGGVETQYF	TGTGCCATCAACAGTGGTAGGGGGGGTGTGGAGACCCAGTACTTC
14	TRBV29-1	.	TRBJ2-2	.	CSVSAGTNTGELFF	TGCAGCGTTAGTGCGGGAACGAACACCGGGGAGCTGTTTTTT
16	TRBV19	TRBD1	TRBJ2-7	.	CASSGRSGTGQYEQYF	TGTGCCAGTAGTGGCCGATCCGGGACAGGGCAATACGAGCAGTACTTC
15	TRBV4-2	TRBD1	TRBJ2-7	.	CASSQEDRASYEQYF	TGTGCCAGCAGCCAAGAAGACAGGGCATCCTACGAGCAGTACTTC
13	TRBV18	.	TRBJ2-7	.	CASSPYRADEQYF	TGTGCCAGCTCACCATACAGGGCCGACGAGCAGTACTTC
16	TRBV29-1	.	TRBJ2-4	.	CSVEEGGELAKNIQYF	TGCAGCGTTGAAGAAGGCGGGGAGTTGGCCAAAAACATTCAGTACTTC
14	TRBV19	TRBD1	TRBJ2-2	.	CASSLDRVTGELFF	TGTGCCAGTAGTCTGGACAGGGTTACCGGGGAGCTGTTTTTT
19	TRBV10-3	TRBD2	TRBJ2-1	few	CAISEAGTSGRSSYNEQFF	TGTGCCATCAGTGAAGCCGGGACTAGCGGGAGGAGCTCCTACAATGAGCAGTTCTTC